The T cell receptor beta chain under discussion was sequenced for a study of T cells in Graves' hyperthyroidism and ophthalmopathy. The V end was cut by 2 bases, the J end by 3 bases, with 10 bases between. The CDR3 length is 15 residues. Looked up from germline, CDR1 is SGHTA and CDR2 is FQGTGA. This clonotype appeared many times. RNA transcripts gave rise to amplified TCR beta CDR3 regions. HTBI primers were the set used in a first-round RT-PCR of the TCR CDR3. MiXCR was run by TCRdb on the multiplex PCR reads, yielding one entry per CDR3 protein. The data show approximately 210,000 distinct CDR3 sequences, 15% to 20% seen once.

What was sequenced was blood. The TCR comes from a man aged 45-65 years with Graves' hyperthyroidism. This rearrangement joins TRBV7-3 to TRBJ2-2; tentatively, D is TRBD2 (6 bases). The CDR3 DNA reads TGTGCCAGCAGCTTATCGCGGGATGACACCGGGGAGCTGTTTTTT. Protein product: CASSLSRDDTGELFF.